Following are 32 T cell receptor beta chains from one sample sequenced in a study of blood T cell repertoires in COVID-19 (dated by TCRdb to about 2020). The receptor library was made with the immunoSEQ multiplex PCR assay. TCRdb provides this immuneACCESS table in a form limited to in-frame rearrangements. Some clones are lacking; in checked studies, under half of them reflect an unresolved V gene, and why the rest are absent is not known. For this sample there are about 480,000 clones; 85% to 90% appear just once. The ten most abundant clones make up about 0.91% of the sample. Sequenced material: peripheral blood. The source is a man younger than 30 with COVID-19, enrolled during active disease.

The chain combines TRBV7-2 with TRBJ2-5; D is uncertain. The ends were cut back, 1 base at V and 5 bases at J, with 11 bases in the middle. The CDR3 covers 14 residues. Germline V lookup: CDR1 SGHTA, CDR2 FQGNSA. The CDR3 spells CASSLEYSSETQYF. In nucleotides, the CDR3 is TGTGCCAGCAGCTTAGAGTATAGCAGTGAGACCCAGTACTTC.

This chain links TRBV21-1 with TRBJ2-4; the table's TRBD1 call for D was not verified on the DNA. TRBV21-1 is listed as a pseudogene. The CDR3 spans 17 residues. CDR3 in amino acids: CASSKVWAHQPKNIQYF. CDR3 DNA: TGTGCCAGCAGCAAAGTGTGGGCGCATCAGCCCAAAAACATTCAGTACTTC.

This rearrangement joins TRBV5-5 to TRBJ1-1; 7 bases map to TRBD1. The CDR3 totals 11 residues. The junction had 2 bases not matched to a gene; V was cut back by 4 bases and J by 8 bases. Germline V gene data show CDR1 as SGHKS and CDR2 as YYEKEE (reference sequence). CDR3 bases: TGTGCCAGCAGCCTGACAGGGGAAGCTTTCTTT. This translates into CASSLTGEAFF.

This chain connects TRBV11-2 to TRBJ1-2; weak D call: TRBD1 (6 bases). V dropped 2 bases and J dropped 8 bases, with 18 bases sitting between them. The CDR3 is made up of 15 amino acids. Germline values: CDR1 SGHAT, CDR2 FQNNGV. The CDR3 sequence is CASSLSTHGGLGYTF. As DNA, the CDR3 is TGTGCCAGCAGCTTAAGTACCCACGGGGGGCTCGGCTACACCTTC.

V is TRBV10-3 and J is TRBJ2-7; 7 bases are a match to TRBD2. Germline lookup yields CDR1 ENHRY and CDR2 SYGVKD. Trimming cost V 5 bases and J 2 bases; bases outside gene matches: 6. This CDR3 has 14 residues. The CDR3 DNA reads as TGTGCCATCAGTTCATCTAGCGGAACCTACGAGCAGTACTTC. This translates into CAISSSSGTYEQYF.

The rearrangement links TRBV6-5 to TRBJ2-2; TRBD1 matches 9 bases. Germline CDR1 MNHEY, CDR2 SVGAGI. V was clipped by 2 bases and J by 3 bases; unmatched bases: 4. The CDR3 extends over 16 amino acids. The CDR3: CASSYEQGADTGELFF. The CDR3 DNA reads as TGTGCCAGCAGTTACGAACAGGGGGCGGACACCGGGGAGCTGTTTTTT.

This chain connects TRBV3-1 (or the pseudogene TRBV3-2) to TRBJ2-5; the match to TRBD2 covers 10 bases. Germline CDR1 LGHDT, CDR2 YNNKEL (reference sequence). The CDR3 has 17 amino acids. After removal of 6 bases from V and 2 bases from J, the junction contained 12 bases not matched to a gene. The chain's CDR3 is CASSPNRLAGVQETQYF. The CDR3 DNA reads as TGTGCCAGCAGTCCAAACAGACTAGCGGGCGTTCAAGAGACCCAGTACTTC.

The V call is TRBV5-8, the J call TRBJ2-1, with D maybe TRBD2 (6 bases). Germline assignment: CDR1 SGHTS and CDR2 YDEGEE. The length of the CDR3 is 19 residues. With 0 bases removed from V and 5 bases from J, the gap between germline ends came to 24 bases. The CDR3 region is CASSLVVAVISPSNNEQFF. CDR3 sequence (DNA): TGTGCCAGCAGCTTGGTAGTAGCGGTAATTTCCCCGTCCAACAATGAGCAGTTCTTC.

This chain uses TRBV6-5 with TRBJ2-1; TRBD2 might be the D (5 bases). This CDR3 comprises 13 residues. Germline CDR1 reads MNHEY; CDR2 reads SVGAGI. V gave up 7 bases and J gave up 2 bases, with 9 bases separating them. CDR3 in DNA: TGTGCCAGCAAAGAGGGAACCTACAATGAGCAGTTCTTC. Residues: CASKEGTYNEQFF.

The V gene is TRBV19, the J gene TRBJ2-7; D possibly corresponds to TRBD1 (5 bases). V lost 2 bases and J lost 5, with 16 bases in between. The CDR3 has 15 residues. Germline lookup yields CDR1 LNHDA and CDR2 SQIVND (reference sequence). The CDR3 is CASSINPAGSNEQYF. The CDR3 DNA is TGTGCCAGTAGTATAAATCCCGCAGGGTCCAACGAGCAGTACTTC.

The gene calls are TRBV5-5 and TRBJ1-1; D is uncertain. CDR1 is SGHKS, CDR2 YYEKEE, per germline (reference sequence). CDR3 length: 15 residues. V was pared by 4 bases and J by 3 bases, with 16 bases between. DNA for the CDR3: TGTGCCAGCAGCAACCAGGTCCGGGGTCACACTGAAGCTTTCTTT. It encodes CASSNQVRGHTEAFF. Together with reference TRBV5-5 and TRBJ1-1, the CDR3 gives the full variable domain: DAGVTQSPTHLIKTRGQQVTLRCSPISGHKSVSWYQQVLGQGPQFIFQYYEKEERGRGNFPDRFSARQFPNYSSELNVNALLLGDSALYLCASSNQVRGHTEAFFGQGTRLTVV.

J is TRBJ1-2 and V is TRBV6-5, with 8 bases identical to TRBD1. CDR1 and CDR2 (germline): MNHEY, SVGAGI. The junction had 10 bases not matched to a gene; V was cut back by 8 bases and J by 2 bases. This CDR3 is 15 amino acids long. In DNA form, the CDR3 reads TGTGCCAGCTCAAAACGGACAGGGCCGAACTATGGCTACACCTTC. Translated, it gives CASSKRTGPNYGYTF.

This chain connects TRBV6-6 to TRBJ1-2; 7 bases agree with TRBD1. This CDR3 spans 13 amino acids. Trimming removed 5 bases from V and 8 bases from J; junction bases left unmatched: 8. Germline V gene sequence: CDR1 MNHNY, CDR2 SVGAGI (reference sequence). In nucleotides, the CDR3 is TGTGCCAGCAGTCCTTCCACAGGGGTCGGCTACACCTTC. The encoded protein is CASSPSTGVGYTF.

V gene TRBV6-5 combines with J gene TRBJ2-3; the match to TRBD2 covers 10 bases. The trim removed 6 bases at V and 5 bases at J, leaving 5 bases unmatched. This CDR3 is 14 amino acids long. Per germline, CDR1 MNHEY and CDR2 SVGAGI. Written as DNA, the CDR3 is TGTGCCAGCAGCTCCGGGACTAGCGAAGATACGCAGTATTTT. It translates to CASSSGTSEDTQYF.

V gene TRBV20-1 combines with J gene TRBJ2-5; 7 bases are a match to TRBD2. This CDR3 has 14 residues. From germline, CDR1 is DFQATT and CDR2 SNEGSKA (reference sequence). V lost 3 bases and J lost 5; bases outside the gene matches: 9. The CDR3 DNA sequence: TGCAGTGCTAGTAGCAGGACTAGGCGTGAGACCCAGTACTTC. This encodes CSASSRTRRETQYF.

The chain carries TRBV15 and TRBJ2-3, with 11 bases matching TRBD2. Unmatched junction bases numbered 11, after V lost 0 bases and J lost 3 bases. Looked up from germline, CDR1 is LNHNV and CDR2 is YYDKDF (reference sequence). There are 19 residues in the CDR3. The CDR3 DNA follows: TGTGCCACCAGCAGAGATTGGATCGTTAGACTAGCGGGAACAGATACGCAGTATTTT. Residues: CATSRDWIVRLAGTDTQYF.

The chain combines TRBV27 with TRBJ2-2; D perhaps matches TRBD2 (5 bases). Germline CDR1 and CDR2: MNHEY and SMNVEV (reference sequence). The CDR3 extends over 14 amino acids. The V end was cut by 4 bases, the J end by 3 bases, with 9 bases between. CDR3 sequence (DNA): TGTGCCAGCAGTTATACGGGGTACACCGGGGAGCTGTTTTTT. Translating it yields CASSYTGYTGELFF.

The chain has TRBV14 and TRBJ1-3; D gene ambiguous. The germline CDR1 and CDR2 sequences are SGHDN and FVKESK. V lost 1 base to trimming and J lost 4 bases, with 5 bases between them. This CDR3 is built from 13 residues. CDR3: CASSQAGGNTIYF. The CDR3, as DNA: TGTGCCAGCAGCCAAGCGGGGGGAAACACCATATATTTT.

The chain joins TRBV5-1 to TRBJ2-2, with 10 bases identical to TRBD2. Germline trimming cut 5 bases from V and 0 bases from J; bases unmatched to any gene: 7. The CDR3 loop spans 17 amino acids. Germline V lookup: CDR1 SGHRS, CDR2 YFSETQ. This chain's CDR3 is CASSWSSGSPNTGELFF. DNA of the CDR3: TGCGCCAGCAGTTGGTCTAGCGGGAGCCCGAACACCGGGGAGCTGTTTTTT.

The chain recombines TRBV11-2 with TRBJ1-6, with 8 bases matching TRBD1. Germline V gives CDR1 SGHAT, CDR2 FQNNGV. The CDR3 sequence is 12 residues long. Trimming cost V 6 bases and J 8 bases; bases outside gene matches: 0. The DNA of the CDR3 is TGTGCCAGCAGGACAGGGGATTCACCCCTCCACTTT. Its protein is CASRTGDSPLHF.

As to this clone: This CDR3 is also generated by other DNA sequences in the sample. The V call is TRBV5-1, the J call TRBJ1-2; possible D gene TRBD1, 5 bases. CDR1 is SGHRS, CDR2 YFSETQ, per germline. The CDR3 spans 13 residues. The germline V and J ends were trimmed by 0 bases and 2 bases, with 5 bases remaining between them. The CDR3 nucleotides read TGCGCCAGCAGCTTGGCAGGGAACTATGGCTACACCTTC. Its translation: CASSLAGNYGYTF. The whole variable domain, filled in from reference TRBV5-1 and TRBJ1-2, reads KAGVTQTPRYLIKTRGQQVTLSCSPISGHRSVSWYQQTPGQGLQFLFEYFSETQRNKGNFPGRFSGRQFSNSRSEMNVSTLELGDSALYLCASSLAGNYGYTFGSGTRLTVV.

The V gene is TRBV11-2, the J gene TRBJ2-5, with 7 positions matching TRBD2. The junction had 13 bases not matched to a gene; V was cut back by 1 base and J by 5 bases. The CDR3 has 17 amino acids. Germline V gives CDR1 SGHAT, CDR2 FQNNGV. CDR3 sequence (DNA): TGTGCCAGCAGCTTAGGGGGCAGCGGGATAACCGGGGAGACCCAGTACTTC. Its translation: CASSLGGSGITGETQYF.

The chain links TRBV5-6 to TRBJ1-2, with 8 bases aligning to TRBD1. The V segment lost 5 bases and the J segment 5 bases; nucleotides outside the gene matches: 11. Germline lookup yields CDR1 SGHDT and CDR2 YYEEEE. This CDR3 region has 15 residues. DNA of the CDR3: TGTGCCAGCAGAGATGGACAGGGTGATTGGTATGGCTACACCTTC. Amino acid sequence: CASRDGQGDWYGYTF.

The CDR3 protein is CASSWGLAGDNEQFF. CDR3 nucleotides: TGTGCCAGCAGCTGGGGACTAGCGGGAGACAATGAGCAGTTCTTC. The chain joins TRBV7-3 to TRBJ2-1, with 14 bases that match TRBD2. This CDR3 region has 15 residues. From germline, CDR1 is SGHTA and CDR2 FQGTGA. The V segment lost 4 bases and the J segment 5 bases; nucleotides outside the gene matches: 1. Full variable domain (outside the CDR3, taken from reference TRBV7-3 and TRBJ2-1): GAGVSQTPSNKVTEKGKYVELRCDPISGHTALYWYRQSLGQGPEFLIYFQGTGAADDSGLPNDRFFAVRPEGSVSTLKIQRTERGDSAVYLCASSWGLAGDNEQFFGPGTRLTVL.

The gene calls are TRBV12-3 or TRBV12-4 and TRBJ2-2; D is undetermined. The V end was cut by 6 bases, the J end by 4 bases, with 9 bases between. This CDR3 has 13 residues. CDR3 sequence: CASRWAVTGELFF. Written as DNA, the CDR3 is TGTGCCAGCAGATGGGCCGTCACCGGGGAGCTGTTTTTT.

CDR3 nucleotides: TGTGCCAGTAGTAGCCGGAGGTCCCTTTATGGCTACACCTTC. This gives the protein CASSSRRSLYGYTF. V is TRBV19 and J is TRBJ1-2; unclear D gene. The CDR3 is 14 amino acids. V lost 4 bases and J 5 bases, leaving 14 bases between the germline ends. Germline V CDR1 and CDR2: LNHDA, SQIVND (reference sequence).

In its sample, this clone was seen once. The chain employs TRBV15 and TRBJ2-5; D is possibly TRBD1 (6 bases). V was pared by 2 bases and J by 5 bases, with 18 bases between. CDR1 and CDR2 from the germline V gene are LNHNV and YYDKDF (reference sequence). This CDR3 contains 16 residues. This CDR3 is CATSRPTEQGFETQYF. For the CDR3, the DNA is TGTGCCACCAGCAGACCAACTGAACAGGGATTTGAGACCCAGTACTTC.

The chain recombines TRBV4-2 with TRBJ2-7; a possible D gene is TRBD2 (6 bases). CDR1 and CDR2 (germline): LGHNA, YNFKEQ. V was clipped by 0 bases and J by 0 bases, with 15 bases between them. This CDR3 has 17 residues. CDR3 in amino acids: CASSQEFSGHSSYEQYF. The CDR3 bases are TGTGCCAGCAGCCAAGAGTTTAGCGGACACAGCTCCTACGAGCAGTACTTC.

The chain combines TRBV3-1 (or the pseudogene TRBV3-2) with TRBJ1-6; 7 nucleotides line up with TRBD1. V dropped 6 bases and J dropped 9; count of bases not matched to a gene: 5. The CDR3 extends over 13 amino acids. Germline V gene sequence: CDR1 LGHDT, CDR2 YNNKEL (reference sequence). This CDR3 reads CASRPGGISPLHF. The CDR3 nucleotides read TGTGCCAGCAGGCCAGGGGGTATTTCACCCCTCCACTTT.

The chain employs TRBV5-5 and TRBJ2-1; 9 bases align to TRBD2. Germline lookup yields CDR1 SGHKS and CDR2 YYEKEE (reference sequence). This CDR3 comprises 15 residues. The V and J ends lost 0 bases and 12 bases, in that order; junction bases with no gene match: 10. CDR3: CASSLEASGTEGQFF. The DNA of the CDR3 is TGTGCCAGCAGCTTGGAGGCTAGCGGGACGGAGGGGCAGTTCTTC.

The sample holds one count of this clone. In DNA, the CDR3 is TGTGCCAGTAGACTTTGGTTCTTC. Translating gives CASRLWFF. The chain employs TRBV19 and TRBJ2-1; D gene uncertain. This CDR3 has 8 residues. The V gene lost 6 bases and the J gene lost 15 bases, with 6 bases spanning the gap. CDR1 is LNHDA, CDR2 SQIVND, per germline (reference sequence).

CDR3 DNA sequence: TGTGCCAGTAGTATTCGTACCCGTGACCGCAGGGCAGAAGCTTTCTTT. As protein: CASSIRTRDRRAEAFF. The chain links TRBV19 to TRBJ1-1; TRBD1 is a possible D gene (5 bases). The CDR3 is made up of 16 amino acids. CDR1 and CDR2 from the germline V gene are LNHDA and SQIVND (reference sequence). V lost 3 bases, J lost 8 bases, and 22 bases lay in between. The variable domain in full, with the rest retrieved from reference TRBV19 and TRBJ1-1, is DGGITQSPKYLFRKEGQNVTLSCEQNLNHDAMYWYRQDPGQGLRLIYYSQIVNDFQKGDIAEGYSVSREKKESFPLTVTSAQKNPTAFYLCASSIRTRDRRAEAFFGQGTRLTVV.